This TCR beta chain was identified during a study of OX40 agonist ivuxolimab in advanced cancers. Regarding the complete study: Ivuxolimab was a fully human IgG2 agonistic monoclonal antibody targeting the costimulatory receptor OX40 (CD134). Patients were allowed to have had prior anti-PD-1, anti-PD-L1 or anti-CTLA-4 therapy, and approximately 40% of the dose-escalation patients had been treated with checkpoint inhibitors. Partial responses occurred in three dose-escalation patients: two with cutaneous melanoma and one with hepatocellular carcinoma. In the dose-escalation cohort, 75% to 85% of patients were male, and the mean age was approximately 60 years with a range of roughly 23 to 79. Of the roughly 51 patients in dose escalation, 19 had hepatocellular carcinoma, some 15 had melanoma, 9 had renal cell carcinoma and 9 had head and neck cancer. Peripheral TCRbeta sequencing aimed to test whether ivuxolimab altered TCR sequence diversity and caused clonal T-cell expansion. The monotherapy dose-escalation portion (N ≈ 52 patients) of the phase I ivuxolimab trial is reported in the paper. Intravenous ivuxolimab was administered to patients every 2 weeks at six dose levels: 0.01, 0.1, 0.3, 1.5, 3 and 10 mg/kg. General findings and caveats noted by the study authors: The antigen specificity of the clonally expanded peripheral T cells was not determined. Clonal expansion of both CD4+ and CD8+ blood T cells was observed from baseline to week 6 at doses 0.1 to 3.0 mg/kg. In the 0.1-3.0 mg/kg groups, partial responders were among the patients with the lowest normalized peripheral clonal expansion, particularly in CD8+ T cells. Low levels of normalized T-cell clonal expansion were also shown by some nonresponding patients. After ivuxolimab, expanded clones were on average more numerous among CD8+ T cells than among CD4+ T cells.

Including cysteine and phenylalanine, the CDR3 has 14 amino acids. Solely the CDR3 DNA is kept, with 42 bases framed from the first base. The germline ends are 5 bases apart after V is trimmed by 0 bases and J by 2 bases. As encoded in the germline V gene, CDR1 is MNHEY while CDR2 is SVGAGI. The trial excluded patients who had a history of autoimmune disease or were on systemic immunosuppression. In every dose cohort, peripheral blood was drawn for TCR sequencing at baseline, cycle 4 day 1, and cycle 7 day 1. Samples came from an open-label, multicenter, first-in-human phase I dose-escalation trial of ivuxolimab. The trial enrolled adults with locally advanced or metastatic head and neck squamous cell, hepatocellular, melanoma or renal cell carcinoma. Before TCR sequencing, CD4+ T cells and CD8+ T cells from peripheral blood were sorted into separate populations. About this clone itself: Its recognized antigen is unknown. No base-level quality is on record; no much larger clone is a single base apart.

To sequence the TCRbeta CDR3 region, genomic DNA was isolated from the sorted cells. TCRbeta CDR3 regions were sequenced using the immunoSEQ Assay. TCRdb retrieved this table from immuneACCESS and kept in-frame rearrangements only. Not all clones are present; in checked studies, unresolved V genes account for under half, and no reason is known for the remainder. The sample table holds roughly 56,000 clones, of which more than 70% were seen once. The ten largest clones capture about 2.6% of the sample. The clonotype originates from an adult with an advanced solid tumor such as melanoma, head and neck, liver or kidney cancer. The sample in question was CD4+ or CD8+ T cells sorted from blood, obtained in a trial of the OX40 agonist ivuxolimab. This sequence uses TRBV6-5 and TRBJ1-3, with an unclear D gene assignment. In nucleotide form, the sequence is TGTGCCAGCAGTTACTCGAGGACTGGAAACACCATATATTTT. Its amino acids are CASSYSRTGNTIYF.